One and the same sample provided the 29 T cell receptor beta chains below, sequenced in a study of graft-versus-host responses after intestinal transplantation. The data were produced by immunoSEQ multiplex PCR, yet TCRdb's version contains in-frame clones alone and is incomplete. Here the sample spans about 21,000 clones, around 56% being singletons. Sequenced here: alloreactive CD4+ T cells from a mixed lymphocyte reaction culture, sampled before intestinal transplant. Subset denoted: CFSE-low proliferating T cells sorted from roughly 6-day pre-transplant mixed lymphocyte reaction (GvH or HvG direction). Receptors were obtained from a human patient who received an intestinal transplant.

This clone has a single count. This chain links TRBV5-1 with TRBJ1-1, with 9 positions matching TRBD1. Looked up from germline, CDR1 is SGHRS and CDR2 is YFSETQ. The CDR3 consists of 15 residues. V lost 6 bases and J lost 2; bases outside the gene matches: 8. In nucleotides, the CDR3 is TGCGCCAGCACTCCGGGACAGGGAGGCAACACTGAAGCTTTCTTT. This sequence encodes CASTPGQGGNTEAFF.

This sequence joins TRBV5-1 and TRBJ1-2; 8 positions match TRBD1. The V segment lost 0 bases and the J segment 7 bases; nucleotides outside the gene matches: 8. This CDR3 has 15 amino acids. Germline-derived CDR1 and CDR2 are SGHRS and YFSETQ. The CDR3 is CASSLAEAGGSGYTF. The CDR3, as DNA: TGCGCCAGCAGCTTGGCCGAGGCAGGGGGCAGTGGCTACACCTTC.

This clone was counted a single time. The chain links TRBV6-8 to TRBJ1-6; the D is unclear. Germline V CDR1 and CDR2: MNHGY, SAAAGT. V was shortened by 10 bases and J by 14 bases, with 15 bases between the two germline ends. The CDR3 loop spans 11 amino acids. The CDR3 region is CATSTGVSLHF. The DNA of the CDR3 is TGTGCCACCTCTACCGGGGTGTCCCTCCACTTT.

The rearrangement links TRBV7-3 to TRBJ1-1; D remains unclear. The CDR3 sequence is 13 residues long. The V gene lost 3 bases and the J gene lost 0 bases, with 5 bases spanning the gap. The V gene's germline CDR1 is SGHTA and CDR2 FQGTGA. Here the CDR3 DNA reads TGTGCCAGCAGCTTGAGGCTGAACACTGAAGCTTTCTTT. Translation: CASSLRLNTEAFF.

The V gene is TRBV5-1, the J gene TRBJ2-2; D is perhaps TRBD2 (6 bases). The ends were cut back, 3 bases at V and 4 bases at J, with 10 bases in the middle. Per the germline V gene, CDR1 is SGHRS and CDR2 is YFSETQ. The CDR3 is 14 residues long. The DNA for the CDR3 is TGCGCCAGCAGCTCCTCTAGCGCCACCGGGGAGCTGTTTTTT. As protein: CASSSSSATGELFF.

The V gene is TRBV19, the J gene TRBJ1-2, with 8 bases that match TRBD1. Trimming took 4 bases from V and 3 from J; bases not matched to a gene: 7. This CDR3 is built from 15 residues. Germline V gives CDR1 LNHDA, CDR2 SQIVND (reference sequence). The DNA for the CDR3 is TGTGCCAGTAGTAAACGCGACAGGGGAGACTATGGCTACACCTTC. Translating it yields CASSKRDRGDYGYTF.

In regard to this clone: This sample includes further DNA sequences coding for the same CDR3. V usage is TRBV16 and J usage is TRBJ1-2; D is unresolved. Trimming left V 5 bases short and J 4 bases short, with 23 bases between. Germline lookup yields CDR1 KGHSY and CDR2 FQNENV. The CDR3 sequence is 17 residues long. This chain's CDR3 is CASSESGIVRKTYGYTF. DNA for the CDR3: TGTGCCAGCAGCGAGAGCGGGATCGTTAGAAAGACCTATGGCTACACCTTC.

The chain carries TRBV30 and TRBJ1-5; TRBD1 might be the D (5 bases). The CDR3 has 15 amino acids. The V gene lost 1 base and the J gene lost 5 bases, with 15 bases spanning the gap. Germline assignment: CDR1 GTSNPN and CDR2 SVGIG (reference sequence). CDR3 sequence: CAWSAIPGIDQPQHF. CDR3 sequence (DNA): TGTGCCTGGAGTGCAATTCCAGGGATCGATCAGCCCCAGCATTTT.

V gene TRBV2 combines with J gene TRBJ2-3; D gene ambiguous. Germline V gene sequence: CDR1 SNHLY, CDR2 FYNNEI. V lost 4 bases, J lost 4 bases, and 12 bases lay in between. The CDR3 runs 14 residues. The CDR3 reads CASSVRSRADTQYF. The CDR3 region has the DNA TGTGCCAGCAGTGTAAGGAGCCGAGCAGATACGCAGTATTTT. The variable domain in full, completed from reference TRBV2 and TRBJ2-3, reads EPEVTQTPSHQVTQMGQEVILRCVPISNHLYFYWYRQILGQKVEFLVSFYNNEISEKSEIFDDQFSVERPDGSNFTLKIRSTKLEDSAMYFCASSVRSRADTQYFGPGTRLTVL.

There are a few counts of this clone. This chain connects TRBV6-1 to TRBJ2-7; 7 bases map to TRBD1. After removal of 6 bases from V and 3 bases from J, the junction contained 5 bases not matched to a gene. CDR1 is MNHNS and CDR2 is SASEGT in the germline V gene. This CDR3 is 13 amino acids long. The DNA of the CDR3 is TGTGCCAGCAGAAGACAGGGATTCTACGAGCAGTACTTC. It encodes CASRRQGFYEQYF.

This chain uses TRBV7-2 with TRBJ2-3; D unclear. Germline-derived CDR1 and CDR2 are SGHTA and FQGNSA. CDR3 length: 16 amino acids. The V gene lost 6 bases and the J gene lost 3 bases, with 19 bases spanning the gap. CDR3 region: CASSFQTGLGTDTQYF. The CDR3 region has the DNA TGTGCCAGCAGTTTTCAAACCGGCCTAGGAACAGATACGCAGTATTTT.

This chain connects TRBV2 to TRBJ2-1; weak D call: TRBD1 (6 bases). V dropped 6 bases and J dropped 0 bases, with 9 bases sitting between them. Germline lookup yields CDR1 SNHLY and CDR2 FYNNEI. This CDR3 region has 14 residues. Written as DNA, the CDR3 is TGTGCCAGCAGAGGGGGTCGCTCCTACAATGAGCAGTTCTTC. Its protein is CASRGGRSYNEQFF.

The V gene is TRBV29-1, the J gene TRBJ1-2; D possibly corresponds to TRBD1 (6 bases). The V and J ends lost 4 bases and 3 bases respectively, with 15 bases between them. Germline V gene data show CDR1 as SQVTM and CDR2 as ANQGSEA. The CDR3 consists of 14 residues. The DNA for the CDR3 is TGCAGCGTTGCCGTCAGGGGTTTGGACTATGGCTACACCTTC. The encoded protein is CSVAVRGLDYGYTF.

The CDR3 protein is CASSLASGSYNEQFF. In DNA form, the CDR3 reads TGTGCCAGCAGCTTGGCCTCGGGCTCCTACAATGAGCAGTTCTTC. This sequence joins TRBV5-4 and TRBJ2-1; D is uncertain. V was shortened by 0 bases and J by 0 bases, with 7 bases between the two germline ends. The CDR3 contains 15 residues. The germline V gene has CDR1 SGHNT and CDR2 YYREEE (reference sequence).

The chain has TRBV14 and TRBJ2-7, with no clear D. The CDR3 extends over 15 amino acids. Per germline, CDR1 SGHDN and CDR2 FVKESK. Trimming stripped 1 base from V and 3 bases from J, with 13 bases between. CDR3 DNA sequence: TGTGCCAGCAGCCAAGCCACAAATTGGTTCTACGAGCAGTACTTC. It specifies CASSQATNWFYEQYF.

The V and J genes are TRBV7-9 and TRBJ1-2, with 10 nucleotides matching TRBD1. Looked up from germline, CDR1 is SEHNR and CDR2 is FQNEAQ (reference sequence). With 5 bases clipped from V and 7 bases from J, the junction kept 10 bases outside the gene matches. The length of the CDR3 is 15 residues. The CDR3 loop reads CASSAGTGDLRGYTF. In nucleotides, the CDR3 is TGTGCCAGCAGCGCTGGGACAGGGGATCTTCGTGGCTACACCTTC. Filled out from reference TRBV7-9 and TRBJ1-2, the complete variable domain reads DTGVSQNPRHKITKRGQNVTFRCDPISEHNRLYWYRQTLGQGPEFLTYFQNEAQLEKSRLLSDRFSAERPKGSFSTLEIQRTEQGDSAMYLCASSAGTGDLRGYTFGSGTRLTVV.

This chain links TRBV28 with TRBJ2-1; D perhaps matches TRBD2 (6 bases). Per the germline V gene, CDR1 is MDHEN and CDR2 is SYDVKM. The ends were cut back, 2 bases at V and 1 base at J, with 12 bases in the middle. CDR3 length: 16 amino acids. CDR3: CASSLTGVQSYNEQFF. For the CDR3, the DNA is TGTGCCAGCAGTTTAACGGGGGTGCAGTCCTACAATGAGCAGTTCTTC. The full variable domain, rest sourced from reference TRBV28 and TRBJ2-1, is DVKVTQSSRYLVKRTGEKVFLECVQDMDHENMFWYRQDPGLGLRLIYFSYDVKMKEKGDIPEGYSVSREKKERFSLILESASTNQTSMYLCASSLTGVQSYNEQFFGPGTRLTVL.

This clone occurred a few times. The gene calls are TRBV7-2 and TRBJ1-2; D is possibly TRBD1 (6 bases). Per germline, CDR1 SGHTA and CDR2 FQGNSA. The CDR3 runs to 14 residues. With 2 bases removed from V and 2 bases from J, the gap between germline ends came to 9 bases. CDR3 protein: CASSLTGTNYGYTF. The DNA for the CDR3 is TGTGCCAGCAGCTTAACCGGGACAAACTATGGCTACACCTTC. Supplemented by reference TRBV7-2 and TRBJ1-2, the full variable domain reads GAGVSQSPSNKVTEKGKDVELRCDPISGHTALYWYRQSLGQGLEFLIYFQGNSAPDKSGLPSDRFSAERTGGSVSTLTIQRTQQEDSAVYLCASSLTGTNYGYTFGSGTRLTVV.

The rearrangement links TRBV7-8 to TRBJ2-3, with 7 bases lining up with TRBD1. Germline CDR1 is SGHVS and CDR2 is FQNEAQ. Trimming took 4 bases from V and 2 from J; bases not matched to a gene: 3. This CDR3 is 14 amino acids long. CDR3 residues: CASSYDRVTDTQYF. CDR3 nucleotides: TGTGCCAGCAGCTACGACAGGGTCACAGATACGCAGTATTTT.

CDR3 DNA sequence: TGTGCCAGCAGCTTAGGAGCGGGGGGGTACAATGAGCAGTTCTTC. Translation: CASSLGAGGYNEQFF. The chain recombines TRBV7-9 with TRBJ2-1; TRBD2 aligns across 10 bases. CDR3 length equals 15 residues. After removal of 1 base from V and 4 bases from J, the junction contained 1 base not matched to a gene. Germline V lookup: CDR1 SEHNR, CDR2 FQNEAQ (reference sequence).

This clone has more than one count but fewer than ten. The chain joins TRBV18 to TRBJ2-7, with D possibly matching TRBD1 (5 bases). V lost 3 bases, J lost 2 bases, and 8 bases lay in between. This CDR3 contains 13 residues. Per the germline V gene, CDR1 is KGHSH and CDR2 is LQKENI. The chain's CDR3 is CASSPGLAYEQYF. In DNA, the CDR3 is TGTGCCAGCTCACCGGGGCTCGCCTACGAGCAGTACTTC. The complete variable domain, with remaining parts taken from reference TRBV18 and TRBJ2-7, reads NAGVMQNPRHLVRRRGQEARLRCSPMKGHSHVYWYRQLPEEGLKFMVYLQKENIIDESGMPKERFSAEFPKEGPSILRIQQVVRGDSAAYFCASSPGLAYEQYFGPGTRLTVT.

J is TRBJ2-3 and V is TRBV4-1; D possibly corresponds to TRBD2 (6 bases). The V end was cut by 1 base, the J end by 5 bases, with 13 bases between. This CDR3 is built from 15 residues. Germline CDR1 MGHRA, CDR2 YSYEKL. DNA for the CDR3: TGCGCCAGCAGCCAAGGGGGGAGGTCGGGAGATACGCAGTATTTT. Encoded protein: CASSQGGRSGDTQYF.

This clone was seen just once. This chain connects TRBV7-9 to TRBJ2-7, with TRBD1 matching over 8 bases. This CDR3 has 14 residues. The V segment lost 1 base and the J segment 6 bases; nucleotides outside the gene matches: 5. Per germline, CDR1 SEHNR and CDR2 FQNEAQ (reference sequence). The CDR3, as DNA: TGTGCCAGCAGCTTAGGGACAGGGATCATCGAGCAGTACTTC. Protein: CASSLGTGIIEQYF.

The gene calls are TRBV7-2 and TRBJ2-2; D unclear. Trimming took off 2 bases at V and 4 bases at J, with 14 bases between the two ends. CDR3 length equals 16 residues. CDR1 and CDR2 from the germline V gene are SGHTA and FQGNSA. CDR3 sequence reads: CASSLRPSASTGELFF. CDR3 sequence (DNA): TGTGCCAGCAGCTTACGCCCCTCAGCGAGCACCGGGGAGCTGTTTTTT.

The chain carries TRBV18 and TRBJ2-3, with 8 bases identical to TRBD2. The CDR3 length is 19 residues. J was trimmed by 1 base and V by 4 bases; bases with no gene match: 16. Germline values: CDR1 KGHSH, CDR2 LQKENI. The CDR3 loop is CASSLGSTAGRAGTDTQYF. CDR3 nucleotide sequence: TGTGCCAGCTCACTCGGAAGTACGGCCGGGAGGGCAGGCACAGATACGCAGTATTTT.

The rearrangement uses TRBV21-1 and TRBJ2-1; the table's D call, TRBD2, has no DNA check behind it. TRBV21-1 is flagged as a pseudogene. The CDR3 covers 14 residues. Here the CDR3 reads CASSMWGDRNEQFF. In DNA form, the CDR3 reads TGTGCCAGCAGCATGTGGGGGGATAGAAATGAGCAGTTCTTC.

In DNA form, the CDR3 reads TGTGCCAGCTCACCACCGGGGCCAGGATACGAGCAGTACTTC. This codes for CASSPPGPGYEQYF. The V and J genes are TRBV18 and TRBJ2-7, with D perhaps TRBD1 (5 bases). V was pared by 0 bases and J by 4 bases, with 10 bases between. The CDR3 spans 14 residues. The V gene's germline CDR1 is KGHSH and CDR2 LQKENI.

V and J are TRBV2 and TRBJ2-7, with 13 bases matching TRBD2. V lost 7 bases, J lost 0 bases, and 6 bases stayed unmatched. Looked up from germline, CDR1 is SNHLY and CDR2 is FYNNEI. The CDR3 consists of 16 residues. Here the CDR3 DNA reads TGTGCCAGCATTATAGGACTAGCGGGAGCCTCCTACGAGCAGTACTTC. Translated: CASIIGLAGASYEQYF.

This clone was counted a few times. This sequence joins TRBV5-1 and TRBJ2-5; 12 bases align to TRBD2. Per germline, CDR1 SGHRS and CDR2 YFSETQ. The V gene end was trimmed by 1 base and the J gene end by 5 bases; junction bases not matched to a gene: 0. The CDR3 spans 14 residues. The CDR3 sequence: CASSLTSGRETQYF. CDR3 DNA sequence: TGCGCCAGCAGCTTGACTAGCGGGAGGGAGACCCAGTACTTC.